The rows below give T cell receptor beta chains drawn from one sample of a study of vaccination and CD4 T cells after COVID-19. TCRdb re-called the PCR reads through MiXCR, storing one row per CDR3 protein. The top ten clones hold about 4.6% of a sample with tens of thousands of distinct CDR3 sequences, about 45% of them seen once. Their recognized antigens are unknown. Sequencing used CD4+ T cells from blood, cultured in vitro. These receptor sequences come from a human donor who had recovered from COVID-19. The CDR3 runs from the conserved cysteine through the conserved F or W. D genes are given only for firm matches. Size tells how often a clone was seen (once, few, many) or the class of an expanded clone, and some rows leave it out.

few	TRBV6-2/TRBV6-3	NA	TRBJ2-7	16	TGTGCCAGCAGTTTTTACGGATCCTTAAGGTCCTACGAGCAGTACTTC	CASSFYGSLRSYEQYF
few	TRBV27	NA	TRBJ1-1	14	TGTGCCAGCAGTTTAACGCGGGGGAGAGATGAAGCTTTCTTT	CASSLTRGRDEAFF
NA	TRBV5-4	TRBD2	TRBJ2-2	15	TGTGCCAGCAGCCCGAGGACTAGCGGCAGCGGGGAGCTGTTTTTT	CASSPRTSGSGELFF
NA	TRBV27	NA	TRBJ2-1	16	TGTGCCAGCACCCGGGACAGGACTAGCTCCTACAATGAGCAGTTCTTC	CASTRDRTSSYNEQFF
NA	TRBV28	NA	TRBJ2-7	14	TGTGCCAGCAGTTTAAGGCAGGTTGACTACGAGCAGTACTTC	CASSLRQVDYEQYF
few	TRBV5-1	TRBD1	TRBJ1-1	14	TGCGCCAGCAGCTTAGAGACAGGGCTGACTGAAGCTTTCTTT	CASSLETGLTEAFF
NA	TRBV27	NA	TRBJ2-2	15	TGTGCCAGCAGTTTGAAGCGAAGGGAAACCGGGGAGCTGTTTTTT	CASSLKRRETGELFF
NA	TRBV6-2/TRBV6-3	NA	TRBJ2-2	13	TGTGCCAGCAGCCCGGTAAAGGTCGGGGAGCTGTTTTTT	CASSPVKVGELFF
NA	TRBV27	TRBD2	TRBJ2-7	16	TGTGCCAGCAGTTTATGGGCGGGAGTAGCCACCTACGAGCAGTACTTC	CASSLWAGVATYEQYF
NA	TRBV20-1	TRBD1	TRBJ1-2	14	TGCAGTGCTAGAAATATGGGACAGGAGGGTGGCTACACCTTC	CSARNMGQEGGYTF
NA	TRBV2	TRBD1	TRBJ2-6	16	TGTGCCAGCACCGTACAGGGGGCGCCTGGGGCCAACGTCCTGACTTTC	CASTVQGAPGANVLTF
NA	TRBV28	NA	TRBJ2-2	18	TGTGCCAGCAGTCCCGCCGGGGTGGGGGGAGAAGGAGTCGGGGAGCTGTTTTTT	CASSPAGVGGEGVGELFF
few	TRBV28	TRBD1	TRBJ1-2	15	TGTGCCAGCAGTTTCGCAGGGGGCAGTAACTATGGCTACACCTTC	CASSFAGGSNYGYTF
NA	TRBV29-1	TRBD2	TRBJ2-3	14	TGCAGCGTTGAGATAGCGGGAGTCACAGATACGCAGTATTTT	CSVEIAGVTDTQYF
NA	TRBV5-1	NA	TRBJ1-5	14	TGCGCCAGCAGCTTAGACAGTGGCAATCAGCCCCAGCATTTT	CASSLDSGNQPQHF
NA	TRBV7-2	TRBD2	TRBJ2-2	16	TGTGCCAGCAGCTTAGGAGTCCAGCGGGGGACCGGGGAGCTGTTTTTT	CASSLGVQRGTGELFF
NA	TRBV19	NA	TRBJ1-1	14	TGTGCCAGTAGGGAAGGAAAATTAAACACTGAAGCTTTCTTT	CASREGKLNTEAFF